The present entry profiles one TCR beta chain with its context. This clone was recorded a few times. The clone's antigen remains unknown. No quality values exist for individual bases; no much larger clone is one base distant. The same CDR3 also results from other DNA sequences found in this sample. This record comes from a study of shared clonotypes between healthy human individuals (dated by TCRdb to the early 2020s). Some background on the complete study: The cohort comprised a couple of women and three men aged 18 to 49 years. Per donor, three plates each were used for CD4 naive and CD4 memory, two for CD8 naive, and one for CD8 memory. To estimate repertoire size and how much clonotype sharing occurs between individuals, the study deeply sequenced the blood TCR repertoires of roughly 5 healthy adults. Between about 0.8 and 9 billion PBMCs per donor were obtained by leukapheresis. To increase sequencing depth and limit assay-specific biases, TCR repertoire library preparation and sequencing were carried out by different laboratories using diverse techniques. Summary of the overall study and its limitations: Sharing across four donors was observed for approximately 4.6% of naive CD4, over 3% of naive CD8, around 2.5% of memory CD4, and about 0.4% of memory CD8 clonotypes. Sampling was limited to blood, and TCR repertoires in tissue likely differ from TCR repertoires in blood. The small number of donors limited the genetic and exposure-history diversity represented. Compared with non-shared clonotypes, clonotypes shared by all four sorted-subset donors had higher generation probabilities. Naive subsets generally had larger estimated clonotype richness than memory subsets. Rarefaction of sorted-subset datasets indicated incomplete sequencing despite the large sequencing depth. Based on pairwise subsampling, the degree of clonotype sharing among donors was expected to be affected by sequencing depth.

V sheds 5 bases and J sheds 1 base, leaving 8 bases between their ends. Counted from cysteine to phenylalanine, this CDR3 has 13 amino acids. This entry keeps only the CDR3 DNA: 39 bases, framed from base 1. CDR1 and CDR2 were assigned from the germline V gene as MNHEY and SVGAGI. Using the deep immunoSEQ assay, TCR CDR3 regions were amplified from genomic DNA by multiplex PCR. For each cell subset, the extracted genomic DNA was distributed evenly across all wells of several immunoSEQ 96-well plates, and each plate served as one replicate. For sorted subsets, each replicate PCR was loaded with roughly 0.2 ug genomic DNA, equivalent to 30,000 to 35,000 T cell genomes. The purified libraries were quantified using a Qubit 3.0 fluorometer, sized with a Bioanalyzer 2100, and then quantified again using the KAPA Library Quantification kit. Every immunoSEQ 96-well plate was sequenced on a separate single-read 150-cycle Illumina NextSeq 550 flow cell. As for the authors' bioinformatics: Because the immunoSEQ output included only junctional sequences and no quality scores, the filtering could not be the same as the filtering used for full-length reads. Sequences were annotated with PyIR, a Python wrapper for IgBLAST v1.9, using IMGT germline references to assign V/J genes and CDR3. Any read was removed if the V/J assignment was weak (E-value above 1e-6), the CDR3 was missing, or the read contained stop codons, out-of-frame junctions, or ambiguous translated residues. V3J clonotypes were defined as sequences sharing an identical inferred V gene, J gene, and CDR3 amino acid sequence. Percentage overlap between repertoires was computed as shared unique clonotypes divided by the size of the smaller repertoire. RTK rarefaction, the Chao1 estimator, and Recon v2.1 estimates of unobserved clonotypes were used to assess repertoire richness. Generation probabilities for all TCRbeta clonotypes obtained by the gDNA method from four donors were computed using OLGA. TCRdb re-hosts the immuneACCESS table, in-frame sequences only. Its copies lack some clones; in the studies checked, an unresolved V gene accounts for under half of them, and the cause for the rest is not known. V and J calls and clone size are those listed in that table; D and trimming were worked out from the DNA. Present in this sample are about 1 million clones, about 70% of which were seen just once. Together, the top ten hold nearly 1.5% of the sample.

Healthy HIV-negative adults with no recently reported acute infections or vaccinations were included as donors. Every donor was a Caucasian adult residing in Nashville, Tennessee, USA. CD4+ T cells were enriched by magnetic negative selection, after which naive cells were positively selected on CD45RA and the negative fraction was taken as the memory subset. Blood was obtained by leukapheresis, after which PBMCs were separated by Ficoll-Histopaque density gradient centrifugation and cryopreserved in liquid nitrogen vapor phase. Analytical flow cytometry was used to check the purity and quantity of each magnetically sorted T cell population. From each sorted fraction, genomic DNA was isolated and quantified by UV absorbance on a Nanodrop 2000c.

The specimen was memory CD4+ T cells sorted from blood. The intended sense of this specimen's cell subset or site label: CD45RA-negative fraction. This sequence was found in a man younger than 35 in good health. The V and J segments used are TRBV6-5 and TRBJ1-2, with a tentative D gene TRBD1 over 5 matching bases. The CDR3 is CASSRDGNYGYTF. The DNA sequence is as follows: TGTGCCAGCAGTCGGGACGGTAACTATGGCTACACCTTC.